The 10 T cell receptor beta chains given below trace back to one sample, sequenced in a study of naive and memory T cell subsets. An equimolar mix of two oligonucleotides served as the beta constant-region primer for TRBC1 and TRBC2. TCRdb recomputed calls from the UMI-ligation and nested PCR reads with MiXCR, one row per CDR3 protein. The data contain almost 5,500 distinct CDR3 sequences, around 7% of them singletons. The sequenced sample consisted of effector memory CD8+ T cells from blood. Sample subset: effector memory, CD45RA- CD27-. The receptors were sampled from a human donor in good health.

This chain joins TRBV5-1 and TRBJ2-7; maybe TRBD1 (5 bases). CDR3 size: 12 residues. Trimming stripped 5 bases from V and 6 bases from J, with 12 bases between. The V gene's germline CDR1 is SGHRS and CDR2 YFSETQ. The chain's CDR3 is CASRLGAREQYF. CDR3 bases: TGCGCCAGCAGGCTTGGGGCGCGCGAGCAGTACTTC.

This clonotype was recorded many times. The DNA of the CDR3 is TGTGCCAGCAGTGCGTCTTCGGAATCTGGAAACACCATATATTTT. It specifies CASSASSESGNTIYF. The chain recombines TRBV6-2 or TRBV6-3 with TRBJ1-3; D ambiguous. CDR3 length: 15 residues. Trimming took off 5 bases at V and 1 base at J, with 12 bases between the two ends. The V gene's germline CDR1 is MNHEY and CDR2 SVGEGT.

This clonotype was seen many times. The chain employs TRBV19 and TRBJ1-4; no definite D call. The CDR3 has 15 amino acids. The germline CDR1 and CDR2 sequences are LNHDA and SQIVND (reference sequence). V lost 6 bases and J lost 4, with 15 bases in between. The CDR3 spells CASRPDGRSNEKLFF. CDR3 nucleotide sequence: TGTGCCAGTAGACCGGATGGAAGGAGTAATGAAAAACTGTTTTTT.

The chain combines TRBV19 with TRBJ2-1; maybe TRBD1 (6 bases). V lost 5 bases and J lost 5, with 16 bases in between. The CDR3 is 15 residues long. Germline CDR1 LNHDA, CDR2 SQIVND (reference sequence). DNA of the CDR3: TGTGCCAGTAGTTTTTCAGGGGCAAGGAACAATGAGCAGTTCTTC. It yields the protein CASSFSGARNNEQFF.

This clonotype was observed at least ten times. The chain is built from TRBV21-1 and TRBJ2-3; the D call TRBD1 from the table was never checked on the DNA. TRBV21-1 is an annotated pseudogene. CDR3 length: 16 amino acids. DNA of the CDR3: TGTGCCAGCAGCAGTTTACCGACAGGGATGACAGATACGCAGTATTTT. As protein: CASSSLPTGMTDTQYF.

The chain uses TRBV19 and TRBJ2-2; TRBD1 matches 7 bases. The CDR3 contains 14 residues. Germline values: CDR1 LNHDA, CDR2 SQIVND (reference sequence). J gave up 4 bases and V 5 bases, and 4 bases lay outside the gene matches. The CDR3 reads CASSQTGSTGELFF. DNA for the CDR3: TGTGCCAGTAGTCAGACAGGGAGCACCGGGGAGCTGTTTTTT.

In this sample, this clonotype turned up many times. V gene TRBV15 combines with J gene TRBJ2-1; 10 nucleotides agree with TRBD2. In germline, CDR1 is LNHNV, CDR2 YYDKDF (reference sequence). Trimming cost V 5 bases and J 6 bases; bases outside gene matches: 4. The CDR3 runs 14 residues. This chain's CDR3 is CATSPGLASNEQFF. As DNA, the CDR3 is TGTGCCACCAGCCCGGGACTAGCGAGCAATGAGCAGTTCTTC.

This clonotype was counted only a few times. The CDR3 nucleotides read TGTGCCAGCAGTTACCCTCGGACTAGCGGGGTAGCAGATACGCAGTATTTT. The encoded protein is CASSYPRTSGVADTQYF. This chain uses TRBV6-2 or TRBV6-3 with TRBJ2-3, with 12 bases that match TRBD2. The CDR3 runs to 17 residues. The V and J ends lost 2 bases and 4 bases, in that order; junction bases with no gene match: 7. Germline CDR1 and CDR2: MNHEY and SVGEGT.

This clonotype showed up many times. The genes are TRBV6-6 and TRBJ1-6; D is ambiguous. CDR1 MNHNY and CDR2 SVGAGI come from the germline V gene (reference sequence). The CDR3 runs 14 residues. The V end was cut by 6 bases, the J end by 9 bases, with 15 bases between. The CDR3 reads CASSRDTEGSPLHF. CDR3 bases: TGTGCCAGCAGCCGAGACACCGAGGGTTCACCCCTCCACTTT.

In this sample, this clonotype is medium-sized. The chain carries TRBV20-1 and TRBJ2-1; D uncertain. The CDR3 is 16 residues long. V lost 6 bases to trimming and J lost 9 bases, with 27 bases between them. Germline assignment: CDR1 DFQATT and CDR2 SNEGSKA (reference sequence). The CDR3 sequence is CSAPRARGADFGEQFF. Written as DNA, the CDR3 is TGCAGTGCCCCTCGGGCGAGAGGCGCCGATTTTGGTGAGCAGTTCTTC.